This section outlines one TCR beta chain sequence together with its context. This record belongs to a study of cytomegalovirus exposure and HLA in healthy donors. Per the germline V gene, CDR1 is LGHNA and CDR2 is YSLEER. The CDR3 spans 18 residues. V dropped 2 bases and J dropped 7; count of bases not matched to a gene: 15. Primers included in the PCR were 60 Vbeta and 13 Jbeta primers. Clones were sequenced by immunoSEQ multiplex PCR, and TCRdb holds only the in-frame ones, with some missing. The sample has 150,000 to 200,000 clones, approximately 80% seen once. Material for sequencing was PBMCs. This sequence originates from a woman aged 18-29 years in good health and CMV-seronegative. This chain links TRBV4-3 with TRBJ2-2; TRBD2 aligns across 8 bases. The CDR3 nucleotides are TGCGCCAGCAGCCAACAAAGGTCAGCGACCCGGGAGGGCGGGGAGCTGTTTTTT. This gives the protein CASSQQRSATREGGELFF.